The 14 T cell receptor beta chains listed next were all sequenced from one sample in a study of shared clonotypes between healthy human individuals. Measured with immunoSEQ multiplex PCR; TCRdb has only the in-frame clones, and not every one. This sample has some 2,500,000 clones, with 93% found just once. The sample consisted of naive CD4+ T cells from PBMCs. Subset reported: CD45RA+ positively selected. These receptors originate from a man between 18 and 29 years old in good health. Some clones in this sample may be carry-over from other donors' samples.

V gene TRBV5-1 combines with J gene TRBJ2-5; D is possibly TRBD1 (5 bases). Per the germline V gene, CDR1 is SGHRS and CDR2 is YFSETQ. The germline V and J ends were trimmed by 4 bases and 4 bases, with 17 bases remaining between them. This CDR3 spans 15 amino acids. Here the CDR3 DNA reads TGCGCCAGCAGCCCGTGGCAGGGCGTTGGAGAGACCCAGTACTTC. Translating gives CASSPWQGVGETQYF.

This chain links TRBV5-1 with TRBJ1-1; 7 bases are shared with TRBD1. This CDR3 has 15 amino acids. CDR1 is SGHRS, CDR2 YFSETQ, per germline. V dropped 4 bases and J dropped 1; count of bases not matched to a gene: 7. This chain's CDR3 is CASSPRQGPNTEAFF. The DNA for the CDR3 is TGCGCCAGCAGCCCTAGACAGGGACCGAACACTGAAGCTTTCTTT.

The chain employs TRBV13 and TRBJ1-6, with a possible D match to TRBD1 (6 bases). CDR3 length equals 14 residues. CDR1 PRHDT and CDR2 FYEKMQ come from the germline V gene (reference sequence). V was cut by 5 bases and J by 9 bases, with 14 bases left in between. The CDR3 nucleotides are TGTGCCAGCAGCAGACGGGGGCCGGTTTCACCCCTCCACTTT. Protein product: CASSRRGPVSPLHF.

This sequence joins TRBV19 and TRBJ2-7; TRBD2 might be the D (5 bases). CDR1 is LNHDA, CDR2 SQIVND, per germline (reference sequence). The CDR3 runs 14 residues. The V gene lost 6 bases and the J gene lost 0 bases, with 12 bases spanning the gap. CDR3 coding DNA: TGTGCCAGTAGCCAGGACTGGAGCTCCTACGAGCAGTACTTC. This translates into CASSQDWSSYEQYF.

This clone turned up a few times. The rearrangement uses TRBV6-5 and TRBJ2-5; D is uncertain. The CDR3 is 14 residues long. V was clipped by 0 bases and J by 0 bases, with 5 bases between them. Germline V gene data show CDR1 as MNHEY and CDR2 as SVGAGI. The CDR3 DNA is TGTGCCAGCAGTTACTCAGGGTACCAAGAGACCCAGTACTTC. This codes for CASSYSGYQETQYF.

In regard to this clone: The same CDR3 also results from other DNA sequences found in this sample. V gene TRBV28 combines with J gene TRBJ1-2, with a weak D call TRBD1 (6 bases). This CDR3 comprises 14 residues. The ends were cut back, 5 bases at V and 2 bases at J, with 12 bases in the middle. Germline V gene data show CDR1 as MDHEN and CDR2 as SYDVKM. The DNA of the CDR3 is TGTGCCAGCAGTCGAGGGGGGTTGAACTATGGCTACACCTTC. Protein product: CASSRGGLNYGYTF.

J is TRBJ2-3 and V is TRBV7-2; TRBD2 is a possible D gene (6 bases). V lost 5 bases and J lost 4, with 16 bases in between. The CDR3 has 15 amino acids. Germline CDR1 and CDR2: SGHTA and FQGNSA. CDR3 protein: CASSAVSGLADTQYF. The CDR3 nucleotides read TGTGCCAGCAGCGCCGTGAGCGGGCTTGCAGATACGCAGTATTTT.

V usage is TRBV5-8 and J usage is TRBJ2-1, with D tentatively TRBD2 (7 bases). Trimming left V 1 base short and J 1 base short, with 12 bases between. In germline, CDR1 is SGHTS, CDR2 YDEGEE. The CDR3 loop spans 16 amino acids. The CDR3 region has the DNA TGTGCCAGCAGCTTGTTTAAGGGGGGGTCCTACAATGAGCAGTTCTTC. This encodes CASSLFKGGSYNEQFF. Full variable domain (outside the CDR3, taken from reference TRBV5-8 and TRBJ2-1): EAGVTQSPTHLIKTRGQQATLRCSPISGHTSVYWYQQALGLGLQFLLWYDEGEERNRGNFPPRFSGRQFPNYSSELNVNALELEDSALYLCASSLFKGGSYNEQFFGPGTRLTVL.

V usage is TRBV7-2 and J usage is TRBJ2-7; 7 positions match TRBD1. The length of the CDR3 is 14 residues. Germline trimming cut 5 bases from V and 2 bases from J; bases unmatched to any gene: 6. The germline CDR1 and CDR2 sequences are SGHTA and FQGNSA. Written as DNA, the CDR3 is TGTGCCAGCAGCCGGGACAGAACCACCTACGAGCAGTACTTC. Translation: CASSRDRTTYEQYF.

The J gene is TRBJ2-3, the V gene TRBV6-6; D is unclear. The V end lost 5 bases, the J end lost 4 bases, and 10 bases lay between the germline ends. CDR3 length: 13 residues. CDR1 is MNHNY and CDR2 is SVGAGI in the germline V gene (reference sequence). DNA for the CDR3: TGTGCCAGCAGTACCCCTGGTTCAGATACGCAGTATTTT. It specifies CASSTPGSDTQYF.

The chain combines TRBV4-1 with TRBJ1-4; unclear D gene. Deletions cut 0 bases from V and 4 bases from J, with 9 bases between. Germline V gene sequence: CDR1 MGHRA, CDR2 YSYEKL. The CDR3 spans 15 residues. The CDR3 nucleotides read TGCGCCAGCAGCCAAGACGAACCTATTAATGAAAAACTGTTTTTT. This encodes CASSQDEPINEKLFF.

A note on this clone: The same CDR3 can be traced to other DNA sequences in this sample. The chain uses TRBV5-1 and TRBJ2-3; the D is unclear. The CDR3 runs to 14 residues. V lost 2 bases and J 1 base, leaving 8 bases between the germline ends. The germline V gene has CDR1 SGHRS and CDR2 YFSETQ. CDR3 residues: CASSFSGGTDTQYF. The DNA of the CDR3 is TGCGCCAGCAGCTTCAGTGGGGGCACAGATACGCAGTATTTT.

This clone was observed a few times. The genes are TRBV19 and TRBJ1-1, with D possibly matching TRBD1 (5 bases). Germline assignment: CDR1 LNHDA and CDR2 SQIVND (reference sequence). CDR3 length equals 13 residues. The CDR3 here is CASGEGMGTEAFF. The CDR3, as DNA: TGTGCTTCTGGGGAGGGGATGGGGACTGAAGCTTTCTTT.

The chain carries TRBV4-1 and TRBJ2-3; tentative D call: TRBD2 (6 bases). V shed 4 bases and J shed 0 bases, with 20 bases lying between them. CDR3 length equals 18 residues. Per germline, CDR1 MGHRA and CDR2 YSYEKL. The CDR3: CASSLPAGSFRSTDTQYF. The DNA of the CDR3 is TGCGCCAGCAGCCTCCCGGCGGGAAGCTTTCGTAGCACAGATACGCAGTATTTT.